The source of this T cell receptor beta chain is a study of T cell responses to AZD1222 COVID-19 vaccine. As for this clone: Its antigen is unknown.

Germline V gene data show CDR1 as MNHEY and CDR2 as SMNVEV (reference sequence). V was clipped by 4 bases and J by 7 bases; unmatched bases: 14. The CDR3 totals 17 residues. The repertoire was sequenced with immunoSEQ multiplex PCR; TCRdb's copy has only in-frame clones and lacks some. The repertoire includes 110,000 to 150,000 clones, roughly 92% of them detected once, and 1.7% sits in the top ten. Whole-study results and caveats: The sample set comprised mostly white British donors with more females, and clonal diversity was possibly underestimated. Targets within unmutated variant regions were reportedly found for nearly half of spike-specific TCRs. Seropositivity was recorded at baseline in only 5 or 6 AZD1222 recipients. Receipt of two AZD1222 doses was followed by a rise in Spike-specific TCR breadth and depth.

The TCR comes from an adult in good health. The specimen comprised peripheral blood, sampled on day 0 of AZD1222 vaccination. This chain links TRBV27 with TRBJ1-2; 11 positions agree with TRBD1. CDR3 sequence reads: CASSSRTGGPRGSGYTF. The CDR3 DNA is TGTGCCAGCAGTTCCCGGACAGGGGGCCCCCGGGGGAGTGGCTACACCTTC.